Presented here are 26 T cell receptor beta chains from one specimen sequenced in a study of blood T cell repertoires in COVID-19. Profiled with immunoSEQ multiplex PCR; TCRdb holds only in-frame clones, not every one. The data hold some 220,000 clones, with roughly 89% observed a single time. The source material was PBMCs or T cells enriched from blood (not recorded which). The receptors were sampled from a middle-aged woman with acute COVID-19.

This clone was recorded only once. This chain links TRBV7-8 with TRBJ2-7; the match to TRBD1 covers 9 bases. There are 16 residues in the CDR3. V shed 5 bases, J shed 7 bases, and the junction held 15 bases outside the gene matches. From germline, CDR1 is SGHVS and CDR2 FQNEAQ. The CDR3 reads CASSARQGVGFGEQYV. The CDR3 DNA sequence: TGTGCCAGCAGCGCAAGACAGGGGGTAGGATTCGGGGAGCAGTACGTC.

CDR3 nucleotide sequence: TGCGCCAGCAGCCCGGACAGGGGGCTGTTGAACACTGAAGCTTTCTTT. This translates into CASSPDRGLLNTEAFF. The chain employs TRBV5-1 and TRBJ1-1, with 11 bases aligning to TRBD1. CDR1 SGHRS and CDR2 YFSETQ come from the germline V gene. The CDR3 sequence is 16 residues long. Trimming cost V 4 bases and J 0 bases; bases outside gene matches: 5.

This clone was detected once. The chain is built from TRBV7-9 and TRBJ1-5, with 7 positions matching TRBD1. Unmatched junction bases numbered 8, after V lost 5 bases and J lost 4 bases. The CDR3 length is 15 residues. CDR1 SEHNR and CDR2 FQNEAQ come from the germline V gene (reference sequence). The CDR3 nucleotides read TGTGCCAGCAGCAAAGAGGGGACAGCTAATCAGCCCCAGCATTTT. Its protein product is CASSKEGTANQPQHF.

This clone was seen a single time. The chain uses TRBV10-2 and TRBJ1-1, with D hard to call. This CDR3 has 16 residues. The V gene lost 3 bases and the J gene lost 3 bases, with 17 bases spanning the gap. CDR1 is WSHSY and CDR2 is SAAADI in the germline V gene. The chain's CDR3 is CASSDHAGSLDTEAFF. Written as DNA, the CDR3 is TGCGCCAGCAGTGACCACGCGGGCTCGTTGGACACTGAAGCTTTCTTT.

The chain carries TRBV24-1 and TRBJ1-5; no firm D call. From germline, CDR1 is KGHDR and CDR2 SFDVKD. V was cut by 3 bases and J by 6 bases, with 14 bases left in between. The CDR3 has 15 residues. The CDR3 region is CATSDSTGAAQPQHF. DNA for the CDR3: TGTGCCACCAGTGATAGTACGGGAGCGGCTCAGCCCCAGCATTTT.

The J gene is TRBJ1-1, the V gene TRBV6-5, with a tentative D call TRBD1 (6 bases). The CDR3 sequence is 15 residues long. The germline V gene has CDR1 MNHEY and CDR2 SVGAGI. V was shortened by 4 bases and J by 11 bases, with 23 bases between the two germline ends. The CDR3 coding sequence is TGTGCCAGCAGTTTCCTTGGGTATGGGGGCCGGAGCGCTTTCTTT. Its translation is CASSFLGYGGRSAFF.

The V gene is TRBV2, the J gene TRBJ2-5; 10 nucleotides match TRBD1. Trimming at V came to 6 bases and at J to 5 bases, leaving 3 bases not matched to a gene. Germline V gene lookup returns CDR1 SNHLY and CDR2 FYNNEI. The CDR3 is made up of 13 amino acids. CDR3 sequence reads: CASRGTGVETQYF. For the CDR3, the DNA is TGTGCCAGCAGGGGGACAGGGGTCGAGACCCAGTACTTC.

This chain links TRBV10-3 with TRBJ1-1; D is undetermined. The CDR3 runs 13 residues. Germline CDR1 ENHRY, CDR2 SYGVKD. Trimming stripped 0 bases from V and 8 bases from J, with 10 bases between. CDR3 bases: TGTGCCATCAGTGAGTCTCTCCGAGAGGAAGCTTTCTTT. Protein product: CAISESLREEAFF.

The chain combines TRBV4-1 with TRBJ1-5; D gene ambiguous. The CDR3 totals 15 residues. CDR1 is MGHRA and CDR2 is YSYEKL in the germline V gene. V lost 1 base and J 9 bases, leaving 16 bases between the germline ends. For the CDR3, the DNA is TGCGCCAGCAGCCAAGGGGAGGATTTGATGTGGCCCCAGCATTTT. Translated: CASSQGEDLMWPQHF.

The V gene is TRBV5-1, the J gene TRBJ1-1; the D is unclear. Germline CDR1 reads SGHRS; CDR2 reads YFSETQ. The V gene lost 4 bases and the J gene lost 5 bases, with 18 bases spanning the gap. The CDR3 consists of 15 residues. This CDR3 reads CASSPGRVGGTEAFF. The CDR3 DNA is TGCGCCAGCAGCCCGGGCCGTGTGGGAGGTACTGAAGCTTTCTTT.

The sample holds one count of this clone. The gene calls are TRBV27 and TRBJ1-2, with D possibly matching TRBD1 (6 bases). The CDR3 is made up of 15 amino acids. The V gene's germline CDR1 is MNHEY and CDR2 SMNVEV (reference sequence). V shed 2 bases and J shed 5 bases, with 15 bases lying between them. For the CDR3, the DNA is TGTGCCAGCAGTTTAATATCCCAGGGGCGATATGGCTACACCTTC. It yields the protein CASSLISQGRYGYTF.

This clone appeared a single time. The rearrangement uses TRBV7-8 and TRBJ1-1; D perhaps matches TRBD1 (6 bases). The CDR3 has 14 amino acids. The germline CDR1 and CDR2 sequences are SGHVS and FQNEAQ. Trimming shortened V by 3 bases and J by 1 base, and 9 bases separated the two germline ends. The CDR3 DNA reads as TGTGCCAGCAGCTTCGGGACACCGAACACTGAAGCTTTCTTT. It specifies CASSFGTPNTEAFF.

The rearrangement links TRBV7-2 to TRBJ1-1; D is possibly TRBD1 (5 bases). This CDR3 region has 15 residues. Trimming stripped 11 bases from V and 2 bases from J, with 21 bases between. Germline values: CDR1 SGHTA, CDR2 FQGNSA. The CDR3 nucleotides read TGTGCCTCTTGGGCCCCCGGGGGGGGAAACACTGAAGCTTTCTTT. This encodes CASWAPGGGNTEAFF.

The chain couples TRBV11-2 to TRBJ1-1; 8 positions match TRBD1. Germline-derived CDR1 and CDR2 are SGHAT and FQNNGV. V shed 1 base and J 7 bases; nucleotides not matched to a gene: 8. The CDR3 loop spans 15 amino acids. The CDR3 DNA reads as TGTGCCAGCAGCTTAGGCTCACGACAGGGGAATGAAGCTTTCTTT. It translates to CASSLGSRQGNEAFF.

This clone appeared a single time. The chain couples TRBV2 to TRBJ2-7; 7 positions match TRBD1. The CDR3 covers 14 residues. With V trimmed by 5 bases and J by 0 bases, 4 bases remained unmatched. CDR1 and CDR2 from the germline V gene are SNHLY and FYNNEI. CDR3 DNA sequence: TGTGCCAGCAGTTTACAGGGGATCTCCTACGAGCAGTACTTC. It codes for CASSLQGISYEQYF.

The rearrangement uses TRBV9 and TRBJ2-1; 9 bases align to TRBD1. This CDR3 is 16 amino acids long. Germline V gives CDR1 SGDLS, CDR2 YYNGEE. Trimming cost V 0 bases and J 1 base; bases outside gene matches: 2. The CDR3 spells CASSVGDRVSYNEQFF. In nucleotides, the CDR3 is TGTGCCAGCAGCGTAGGGGACAGGGTTTCCTACAATGAGCAGTTCTTC.

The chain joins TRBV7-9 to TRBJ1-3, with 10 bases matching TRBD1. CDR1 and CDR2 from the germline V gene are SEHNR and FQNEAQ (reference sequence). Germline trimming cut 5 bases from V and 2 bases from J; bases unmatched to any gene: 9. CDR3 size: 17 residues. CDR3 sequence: CASSLQTGTGAGNTIYF. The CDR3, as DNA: TGTGCCAGCAGCCTCCAGACCGGGACAGGGGCTGGAAACACCATATATTTT.

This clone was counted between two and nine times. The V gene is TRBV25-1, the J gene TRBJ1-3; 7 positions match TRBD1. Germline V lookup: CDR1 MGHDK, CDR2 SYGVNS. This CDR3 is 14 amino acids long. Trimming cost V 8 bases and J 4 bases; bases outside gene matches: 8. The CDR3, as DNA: TGTGCCAGCCGCCTCGGGACAGCCGGAAACACCATATATTTT. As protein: CASRLGTAGNTIYF.

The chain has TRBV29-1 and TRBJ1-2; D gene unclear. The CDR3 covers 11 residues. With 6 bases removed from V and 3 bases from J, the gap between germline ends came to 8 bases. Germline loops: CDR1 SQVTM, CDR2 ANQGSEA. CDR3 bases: TGCAGCGTGCCCTATTACTATGGCTACACCTTC. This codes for CSVPYYYGYTF. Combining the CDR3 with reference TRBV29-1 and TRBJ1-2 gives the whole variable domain SAVISQKPSRDICQRGTSLTIQCQVDSQVTMMFWYRQQPGQSLTLIATANQGSEATYESGFVIDKFPISRPNLTFSTLTVSNMSPEDSSIYLCSVPYYYGYTFGSGTRLTVV.

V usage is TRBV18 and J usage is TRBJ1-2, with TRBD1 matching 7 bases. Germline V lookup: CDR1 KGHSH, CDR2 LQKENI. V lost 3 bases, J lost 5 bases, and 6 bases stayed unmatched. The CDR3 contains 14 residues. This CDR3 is CASSPGQWGYGYTF. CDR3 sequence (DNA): TGTGCCAGCTCACCGGGACAGTGGGGTTATGGCTACACCTTC.

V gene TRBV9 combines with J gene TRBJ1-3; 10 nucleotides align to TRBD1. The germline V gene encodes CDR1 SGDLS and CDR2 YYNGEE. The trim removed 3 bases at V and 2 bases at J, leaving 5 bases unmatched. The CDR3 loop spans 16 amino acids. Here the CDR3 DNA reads TGTGCCAGCAGCGCCGCGGGGACAGGGGCTGGAAACACCATATATTTT. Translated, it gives CASSAAGTGAGNTIYF.

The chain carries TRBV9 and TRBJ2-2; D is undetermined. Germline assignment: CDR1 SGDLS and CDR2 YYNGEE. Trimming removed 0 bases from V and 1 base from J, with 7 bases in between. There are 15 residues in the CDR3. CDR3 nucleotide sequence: TGTGCCAGCAGCGTAGATGTAGAGAACACCGGGGAGCTGTTTTTT. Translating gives CASSVDVENTGELFF.

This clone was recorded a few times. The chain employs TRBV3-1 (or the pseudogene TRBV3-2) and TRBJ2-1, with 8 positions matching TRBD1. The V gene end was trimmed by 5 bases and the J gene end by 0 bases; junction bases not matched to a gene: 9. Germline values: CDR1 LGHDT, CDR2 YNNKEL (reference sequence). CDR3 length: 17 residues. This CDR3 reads CASSYEQGGGSYNEQFF. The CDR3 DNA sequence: TGTGCCAGCAGCTACGAACAGGGGGGAGGCTCCTACAATGAGCAGTTCTTC.

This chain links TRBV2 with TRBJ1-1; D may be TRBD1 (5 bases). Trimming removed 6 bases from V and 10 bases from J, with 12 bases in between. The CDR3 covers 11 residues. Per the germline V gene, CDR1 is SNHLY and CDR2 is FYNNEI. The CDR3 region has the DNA TGTGCCAGCAGCCCCGCAGGGCGAGCTTTCTTT. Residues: CASSPAGRAFF.

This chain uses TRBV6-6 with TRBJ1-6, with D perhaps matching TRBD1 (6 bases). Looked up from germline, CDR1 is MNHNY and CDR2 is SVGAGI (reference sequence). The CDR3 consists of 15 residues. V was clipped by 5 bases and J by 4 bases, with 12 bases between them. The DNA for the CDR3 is TGTGCCAGCAGTCGATCGGGGGCATATAATTCACCCCTCCACTTT. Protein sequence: CASSRSGAYNSPLHF.

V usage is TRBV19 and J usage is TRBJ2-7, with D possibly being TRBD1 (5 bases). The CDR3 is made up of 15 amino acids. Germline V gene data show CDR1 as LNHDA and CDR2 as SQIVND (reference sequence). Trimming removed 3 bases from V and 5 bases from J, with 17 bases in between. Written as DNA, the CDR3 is TGTGCCAGTAGTATCCTGCCAGGGTCCGGTGACGAGCAGTACTTC. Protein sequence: CASSILPGSGDEQYF.